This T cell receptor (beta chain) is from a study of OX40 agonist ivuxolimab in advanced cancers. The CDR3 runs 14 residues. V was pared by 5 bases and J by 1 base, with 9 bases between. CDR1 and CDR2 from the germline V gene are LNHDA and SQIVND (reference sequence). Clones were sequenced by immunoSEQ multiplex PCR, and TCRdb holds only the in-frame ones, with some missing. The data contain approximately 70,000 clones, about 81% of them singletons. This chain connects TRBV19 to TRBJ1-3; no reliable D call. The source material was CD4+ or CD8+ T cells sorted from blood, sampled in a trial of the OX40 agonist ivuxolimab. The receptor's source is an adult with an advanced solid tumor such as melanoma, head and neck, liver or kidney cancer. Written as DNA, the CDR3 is TGTGCCAGTAGTCCAATAGGTTCTGGAAACACCATATATTTT. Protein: CASSPIGSGNTIYF.